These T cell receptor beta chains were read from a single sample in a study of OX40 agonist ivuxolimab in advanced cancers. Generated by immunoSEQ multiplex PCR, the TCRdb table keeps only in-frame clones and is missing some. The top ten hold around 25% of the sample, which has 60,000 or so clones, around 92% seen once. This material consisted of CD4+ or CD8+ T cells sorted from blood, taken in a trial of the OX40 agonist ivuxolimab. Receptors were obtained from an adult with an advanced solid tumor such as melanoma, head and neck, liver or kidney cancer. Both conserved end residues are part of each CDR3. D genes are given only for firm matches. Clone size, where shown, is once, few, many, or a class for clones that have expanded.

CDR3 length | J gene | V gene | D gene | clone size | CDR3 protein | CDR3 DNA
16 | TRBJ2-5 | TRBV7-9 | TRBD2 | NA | CASSLAAGESQETQYF | TGTGCCAGCAGCTTAGCAGCGGGGGAATCCCAAGAGACCCAGTACTTC
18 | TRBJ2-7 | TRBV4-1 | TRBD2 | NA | CASSQDRLAGGLSYEQYF | TGCGCCAGCAGCCAAGATAGACTAGCGGGGGGGCTTTCCTACGAGCAGTACTTC
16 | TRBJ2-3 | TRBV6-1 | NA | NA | CASSDLMEGAQFTQYF | TGTGCCAGCAGTGATCTAATGGAGGGGGCGCAGTTTACGCAGTATTTT
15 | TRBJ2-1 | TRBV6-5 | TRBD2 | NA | CASSPLAGVDNEQFF | TGTGCCAGCAGTCCACTAGCGGGAGTGGACAATGAGCAGTTCTTC
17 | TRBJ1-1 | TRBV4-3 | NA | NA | CASSQDLEGPANTEAFF | TGCGCCAGCAGCCAAGATCTGGAGGGGCCGGCGAACACTGAAGCTTTCTTT
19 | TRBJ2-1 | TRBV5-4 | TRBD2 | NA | CASSLAGLAGGPTYNEQFF | TGTGCCAGCAGCTTGGCCGGGCTAGCGGGAGGGCCTACCTACAATGAGCAGTTCTTC
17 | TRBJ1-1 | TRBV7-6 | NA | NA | CASSLVEAGAGRREAFF | TGTGCCAGCAGCTTAGTGGAAGCAGGTGCTGGGAGGAGGGAAGCTTTCTTT
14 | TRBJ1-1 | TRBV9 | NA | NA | CASSPRARQARAFF | TGTGCCAGCAGCCCCCGCGCTCGACAGGCGCGAGCTTTCTTT
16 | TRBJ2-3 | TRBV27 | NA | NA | CASSLLGRGVTDTQYF | TGTGCCAGCAGTTTATTAGGCAGGGGCGTCACAGATACGCAGTATTTT
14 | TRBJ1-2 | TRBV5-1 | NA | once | CASSLGGARYGYTF | TGCGCCAGCAGCTTGGGTGGGGCCAGGTATGGCTACACCTTC
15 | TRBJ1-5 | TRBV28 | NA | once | CASSVSQGFHQPQHF | TGTGCCAGCAGTGTATCCCAAGGGTTCCATCAGCCCCAGCATTTT
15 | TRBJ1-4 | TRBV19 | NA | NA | CASRPWVGVHEKLFF | TGTGCCAGTAGGCCTTGGGTAGGAGTACATGAAAAACTGTTTTTT
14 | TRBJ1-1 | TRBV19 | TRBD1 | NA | CASSIGGTATEAFF | TGTGCCAGTAGTATAGGGGGGACAGCCACTGAAGCTTTCTTT
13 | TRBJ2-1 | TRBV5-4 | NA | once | CASSLGAGDEQFF | TGTGCCAGCAGCTTGGGGGCGGGCGATGAGCAGTTCTTC
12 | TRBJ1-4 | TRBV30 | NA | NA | CAWRRGGEKLFF | TGTGCCTGGAGACGGGGAGGTGAAAAACTGTTTTTT
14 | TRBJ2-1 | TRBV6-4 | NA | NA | CASSPSGLYNEQFF | TGTGCCAGCAGCCCCTCGGGACTGTACAATGAGCAGTTCTTC
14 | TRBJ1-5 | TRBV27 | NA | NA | CASSFDPSNQPQHF | TGTGCCAGCAGTTTCGATCCCAGCAATCAGCCCCAGCATTTT
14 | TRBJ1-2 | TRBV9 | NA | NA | CASSVGDRNYGYTF | TGTGCCAGCAGCGTAGGAGACAGGAACTATGGCTACACCTTC
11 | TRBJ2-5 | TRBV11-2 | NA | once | CASSLVETQYF | TGTGCCAGCAGCTTAGTAGAGACCCAGTACTTC
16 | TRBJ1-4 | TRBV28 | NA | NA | CASSLEGAATNEKLFF | TGTGCCAGCAGTCTCGAGGGAGCTGCAACTAATGAAAAACTGTTTTTT
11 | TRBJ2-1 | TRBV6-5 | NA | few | CASSYRNEQFF | TGTGCCAGCAGTTACAGGAATGAGCAGTTCTTC
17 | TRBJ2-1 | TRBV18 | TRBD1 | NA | CASSQKPGQGPYNEQFF | TGTGCCAGCTCACAGAAACCGGGACAGGGCCCCTACAATGAGCAGTTCTTC
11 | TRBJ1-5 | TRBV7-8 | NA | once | CASSLGQPQHF | TGTGCCAGCAGCTTAGGTCAGCCCCAGCATTTT
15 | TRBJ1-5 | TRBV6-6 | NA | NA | CASSYSLHSNQPQHF | TGTGCCAGCAGTTACTCGCTTCATAGCAATCAGCCCCAGCATTTT
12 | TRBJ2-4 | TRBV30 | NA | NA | CAWSMGTKIQYF | TGTGCCTGGAGTATGGGGACAAAGATTCAGTACTTC
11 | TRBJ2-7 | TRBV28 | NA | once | CASSSNYEQYF | TGTGCCAGCAGTTCCAACTACGAGCAGTACTTC
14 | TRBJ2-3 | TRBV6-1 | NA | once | CASSEILGADTQYF | TGTGCCAGCAGTGAAATTTTAGGCGCAGATACGCAGTATTTT
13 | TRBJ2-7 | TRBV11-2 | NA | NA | CASSLILSYEQYF | TGTGCCAGCAGCTTAATCCTCTCCTACGAGCAGTACTTC
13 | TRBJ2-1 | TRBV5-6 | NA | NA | CASRFQGGNEQFF | TGTGCCAGCAGGTTTCAGGGAGGTAATGAGCAGTTCTTC
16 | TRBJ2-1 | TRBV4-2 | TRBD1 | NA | CASSQTGTELYNEQFF | TGTGCCAGCAGCCAAACCGGGACAGAGTTATACAATGAGCAGTTCTTC
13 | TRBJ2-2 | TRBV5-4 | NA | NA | CASSFRGAGELFF | TGTGCCAGCAGCTTCAGAGGGGCCGGGGAGCTGTTTTTT
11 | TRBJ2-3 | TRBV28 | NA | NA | CASTSTDTQYF | TGTGCCAGCACCTCGACAGATACGCAGTATTTT
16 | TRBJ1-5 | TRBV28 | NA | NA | CASSPAGSPLNQPQHF | TGTGCCAGCAGCCCGGCCGGGTCCCCTCTTAATCAGCCCCAGCATTTT
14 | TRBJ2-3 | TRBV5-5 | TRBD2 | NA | CASTLAGGTDTQYF | TGTGCCAGCACCTTAGCGGGGGGCACAGATACGCAGTATTTT
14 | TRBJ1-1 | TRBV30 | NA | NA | CAWTTGRKNTEAFF | TGTGCCTGGACCACGGGAAGGAAGAACACTGAAGCTTTCTTT
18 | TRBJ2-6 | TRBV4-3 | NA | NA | CASSQVVVVASGANVLTF | TGCGCCAGCAGCCAAGTAGTGGTGGTGGCGTCTGGGGCCAACGTCCTGACTTTC
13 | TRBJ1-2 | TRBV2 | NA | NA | CASSDGTVYGYTF | TGTGCCAGCAGTGACGGAACGGTCTATGGCTACACCTTC
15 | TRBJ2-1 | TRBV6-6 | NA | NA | CASRRASVRDNEQFF | TGTGCCAGCAGGAGGGCATCGGTCCGGGACAATGAGCAGTTCTTC
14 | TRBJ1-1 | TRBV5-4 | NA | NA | CASSWTGGGTEAFF | TGTGCCAGCAGCTGGACTGGGGGGGGAACTGAAGCTTTCTTT
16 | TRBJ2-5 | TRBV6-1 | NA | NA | CASSDGPRPNAETQYF | TGTGCCAGCAGTGACGGGCCCCGACCTAACGCAGAGACCCAGTACTTC
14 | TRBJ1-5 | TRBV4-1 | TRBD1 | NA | CASSQGTGRQPQHF | TGCGCCAGCAGCCAAGGGACAGGCCGGCAGCCCCAGCATTTT
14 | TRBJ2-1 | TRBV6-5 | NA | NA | CASSYSMKGNEQFF | TGTGCCAGCAGTTACTCGATGAAGGGCAATGAGCAGTTCTTC
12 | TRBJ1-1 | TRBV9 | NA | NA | CASSGQAPEAFF | TGTGCCAGCAGCGGACAGGCCCCTGAAGCTTTCTTT
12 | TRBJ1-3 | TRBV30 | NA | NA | CAWSRGGNTIYF | TGTGCCTGGAGTAGAGGGGGAAACACCATATATTTT
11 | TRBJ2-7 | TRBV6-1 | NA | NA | CAGADYHEQYF | TGTGCCGGAGCGGACTACCACGAGCAGTACTTC
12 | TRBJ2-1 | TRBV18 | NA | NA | CASSPPGWEQFF | TGTGCCAGCTCACCACCGGGGTGGGAGCAGTTCTTC
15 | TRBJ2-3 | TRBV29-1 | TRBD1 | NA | CSVDGQDIWADTQYF | TGCAGCGTTGACGGACAGGATATTTGGGCAGATACGCAGTATTTT
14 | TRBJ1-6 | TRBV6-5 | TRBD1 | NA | CASSVGTDNSPLHF | TGTGCCAGCAGCGTAGGGACAGACAATTCACCCCTCCACTTT
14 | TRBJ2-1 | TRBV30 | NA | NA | CAWRSWGFYNEQFF | TGTGCCTGGAGGTCCTGGGGTTTCTACAATGAGCAGTTCTTC